Listed here are 20 T cell receptor beta chains from one sample, sequenced in a study of CD8 T cells in ankylosing spondylitis (dated by TCRdb to about 2017). Broader findings and caveats from the paper: A TCR beta motif of 8 or 9 highly homologous amino acid variants appeared characteristic of blood from ankylosing spondylitis patients.

Preparation of the library involved 5' RACE. The sample was run on an Illumina HiSeq 2500. Using fastp trimming at Q25 and MiXCR clonotype assembly, TCRdb reanalyzed the public sequencing data and kept in-frame beta chains. Rows with one shared CDR3 protein collapse into an entry with the most common genes and DNA. This sample gives about 510,000 distinct CDR3 sequences in total; 5.3% of them show up just once. The ten largest clones add up to around 3.4% of the sample. Their specific antigens are unknown. Sequencing input: blood, either unsorted or a sorted T cell fraction (not recorded which). The receptors stem from a male donor with ankylosing spondylitis.

At least ten counts were recorded for this clonotype. This rearrangement joins TRBV12-3 or TRBV12-4 to TRBJ2-1; the D gene is possibly TRBD2 (6 bases). Trimming left V 6 bases short and J 10 bases short, with 16 bases between. The CDR3 length is 13 residues. This CDR3 reads CASRLRLAIEQFF. The CDR3 DNA is TGTGCCAGCAGACTCCGCCTAGCGATAGAGCAGTTCTTC.

This clonotype was seen at least ten times. The chain couples TRBV7-2 to TRBJ2-5, with TRBD2 identical over 12 bases. Germline trimming cut 5 bases from V and 8 bases from J; bases unmatched to any gene: 12. This CDR3 has 16 residues. The germline gives CDR1 SGHTA, CDR2 FQGNSA. In nucleotides, the CDR3 is TGTGCCAGCAGCAGACAACTAGCGGGGGGCACGAACACCCAGTACTTC. This translates into CASSRQLAGGTNTQYF.

This clonotype showed up many times. The DNA of the CDR3 is TGCGCCAGCAGCTTGCTTGAGGTGAACACTGAAGCTTTCTTT. This gives the protein CASSLLEVNTEAFF. The chain uses TRBV5-1 and TRBJ1-1; D gene uncertain. V shed 1 base and J shed 0 bases, with 7 bases lying between them. The CDR3 sequence is 14 residues long. Germline CDR1 reads SGHRS; CDR2 reads YFSETQ.

This clonotype was observed many times. V is TRBV2 and J is TRBJ1-1; D is undetermined. This CDR3 contains 13 residues. Between the trimmed V and J ends, which lost 3 bases and 1 base, there was a span of 6 bases. CDR1 SNHLY and CDR2 FYNNEI come from the germline V gene. The CDR3 sequence: CASSDGPNTEAFF. For the CDR3, the DNA is TGTGCCAGCAGTGACGGCCCGAACACTGAAGCTTTCTTT.

This clonotype was seen ten or more times. The rearrangement links TRBV4-3 to TRBJ2-5; D is undetermined. This CDR3 comprises 13 residues. Trimming stripped 1 base from V and 4 bases from J, with 7 bases between. The germline gives CDR1 LGHNA, CDR2 YSLEER. CDR3 in amino acids: CASSQGPAETQYF. CDR3 in DNA: TGCGCCAGCAGCCAAGGGCCAGCAGAGACCCAGTACTTC.

This chain links TRBV7-9 with TRBJ2-4, with D unclear. V was pared by 5 bases and J by 8 bases, with 13 bases between. The CDR3 runs 13 residues. CDR1 and CDR2 from the germline V gene are SEHNR and FQNEAQ (reference sequence). The CDR3 protein is CASSPRNGHIQYF. CDR3 nucleotide sequence: TGTGCCAGCAGCCCGCGAAACGGACACATTCAGTACTTC.

This clonotype has ten or more counts. V usage is TRBV20-1 and J usage is TRBJ1-5; D is unresolved. V was cut by 6 bases and J by 7 bases, with 13 bases left in between. Germline-derived CDR1 and CDR2 are DFQATT and SNEGSKA (reference sequence). The CDR3 sequence is 12 residues long. CDR3 nucleotides: TGCAGTGCCCACAGATCCCGACAGCCCCAGCATTTT. This translates into CSAHRSRQPQHF.

This clonotype was counted many times. The chain joins TRBV7-2 to TRBJ1-4; tentative D call: TRBD1 (6 bases). The germline gives CDR1 SGHTA, CDR2 FQGNSA. The length of the CDR3 is 13 residues. Trimming shortened V by 1 base and J by 13 bases, and 13 bases separated the two germline ends. The CDR3 protein is CASSLGGGTSLFF. CDR3 in DNA: TGTGCCAGCAGCTTAGGAGGGGGGACTTCACTGTTTTTT. The full variable domain, rest sourced from reference TRBV7-2 and TRBJ1-4, is GAGVSQSPSNKVTEKGKDVELRCDPISGHTALYWYRQSLGQGLEFLIYFQGNSAPDKSGLPSDRFSAERTGGSVSTLTIQRTQQEDSAVYLCASSLGGGTSLFFGSGTQLSVL.

This clonotype has at least ten counts. The J gene is TRBJ2-7, the V gene TRBV29-1, with unresolved D. The germline V and J ends were trimmed by 4 bases and 3 bases, with 10 bases remaining between them. Germline V gene lookup returns CDR1 SQVTM and CDR2 ANQGSEA. The CDR3 loop spans 12 amino acids. The CDR3 sequence: CSVVSSVYEQYF. The CDR3 DNA sequence: TGCAGCGTTGTCTCAAGCGTCTACGAGCAGTACTTC.

This clonotype was detected ten times or more. The chain couples TRBV20-1 to TRBJ1-4; possible D gene TRBD1, 6 bases. The V end was cut by 2 bases, the J end by 3 bases, with 22 bases between. This CDR3 has 18 residues. Germline-derived CDR1 and CDR2 are DFQATT and SNEGSKA (reference sequence). The CDR3 reads CSARPGFGTIRSNEKLFF. In nucleotides, the CDR3 is TGCAGTGCTAGACCCGGCTTTGGGACAATACGCTCTAATGAAAAACTGTTTTTT.

Many counts were recorded for this clonotype. The chain recombines TRBV9 with TRBJ1-4; D ambiguous. V was trimmed by 3 bases and J by 6 bases, leaving 6 bases between them. Germline V gene lookup returns CDR1 SGDLS and CDR2 YYNGEE. The CDR3 runs 12 residues. The CDR3 region has the DNA TGTGCCAGCAGCGGCGAACATGAAAAACTGTTTTTT. Translated, it gives CASSGEHEKLFF.

This clonotype appeared a few times. The chain is built from TRBV18 and TRBJ2-6; D remains unclear. CDR1 is KGHSH, CDR2 LQKENI, per germline. The CDR3 spans 16 residues. Trimming removed 6 bases from V and 1 base from J, with 13 bases in between. The CDR3 loop is CASSLFGHSGANVLTF. The CDR3 DNA follows: TGTGCCAGCTCCCTCTTCGGGCATTCTGGGGCCAACGTCCTGACTTTC.

This clonotype occurred many times. The chain uses TRBV20-1 and TRBJ2-5, with D possibly matching TRBD2 (6 bases). CDR1 and CDR2 from the germline V gene are DFQATT and SNEGSKA (reference sequence). The CDR3 loop spans 14 amino acids. Trimming stripped 5 bases from V and 2 bases from J, with 15 bases between. The CDR3 here is CSACRDFIQETQYF. CDR3 sequence (DNA): TGCAGTGCTTGTCGGGACTTTATACAAGAGACCCAGTACTTC.

In its sample, this clonotype was seen a few times. This chain connects TRBV6-2 or TRBV6-3 to TRBJ2-1; D perhaps matches TRBD2 (5 bases). This CDR3 contains 13 residues. V gave up 8 bases and J gave up 4 bases, with 12 bases separating them. The germline V gene encodes CDR1 MNHEY and CDR2 SVGEGT. CDR3 bases: TGTGCCAGCCAGTCTAGCCCATACAATGAGCAGTTCTTC. Translating gives CASQSSPYNEQFF.

V gene TRBV5-5 combines with J gene TRBJ2-3; possible D gene TRBD2, 6 bases. The CDR3 loop spans 16 amino acids. The V end was cut by 4 bases, the J end by 0 bases, with 15 bases between. CDR1 is SGHKS, CDR2 YYEKEE, per germline (reference sequence). The chain's CDR3 is CASSPYGGTSTDTQYF. CDR3 bases: TGTGCCAGCAGCCCGTACGGCGGGACTAGCACAGATACGCAGTATTTT.

This clonotype was detected ten times or more. An end of the junction differs from the germline gene, which may be a read error. The rearrangement links TRBV4-3 to TRBJ2-5; D not certain. CDR3 length: 13 residues. Per germline, CDR1 LGHNA and CDR2 YSLEER. The CDR3 loop is CASSPVGSDTRVF. The CDR3 nucleotides read TGCGCCAGCAGCCCCGTGGGGTCGGATACCCGAGTCTTC.

This clonotype was observed many times. The rearrangement links TRBV6-5 to TRBJ1-2; D not resolved. Germline V gene sequence: CDR1 MNHEY, CDR2 SVGAGI. CDR3 size: 15 residues. Trimming cost V 1 base and J 5 bases, with 14 bases left between them. This CDR3 reads CASSYLLTKGYGYTF. CDR3 in DNA: TGTGCCAGCAGTTACTTACTAACAAAAGGATATGGCTACACCTTC.

This clonotype was observed a few times. This rearrangement joins TRBV18 to TRBJ1-1; D is unclear. The CDR3 covers 15 residues. In germline, CDR1 is KGHSH, CDR2 LQKENI. The ends were cut back, 2 bases at V and 4 bases at J, with 14 bases in the middle. CDR3 sequence reads: CASSPSRVSGTEAFF. For the CDR3, the DNA is TGTGCCAGCTCACCAAGTCGGGTTAGTGGCACTGAAGCTTTCTTT.

A few counts support this clonotype. The chain is built from TRBV27 and TRBJ2-1, with TRBD2 matching over 8 bases. This CDR3 comprises 15 residues. CDR1 and CDR2 (germline): MNHEY, SMNVEV (reference sequence). Germline trimming cut 4 bases from V and 0 bases from J; bases unmatched to any gene: 2. The DNA for the CDR3 is TGTGCCAGCAGTTGGAGCGGGAGCTCCTACAATGAGCAGTTCTTC. Encoded protein: CASSWSGSSYNEQFF.

This clonotype came up many times. J is TRBJ2-7 and V is TRBV20-1; possibly TRBD2 for D (6 bases). The CDR3 spans 14 residues. Germline CDR1 reads DFQATT; CDR2 reads SNEGSKA (reference sequence). The ends were cut back, 1 base at V and 2 bases at J, with 12 bases in the middle. The CDR3, as DNA: TGCAGTGCTAGAGTGGGGACTGCCCCCTACGAGCAGTACTTC. Its protein product is CSARVGTAPYEQYF.